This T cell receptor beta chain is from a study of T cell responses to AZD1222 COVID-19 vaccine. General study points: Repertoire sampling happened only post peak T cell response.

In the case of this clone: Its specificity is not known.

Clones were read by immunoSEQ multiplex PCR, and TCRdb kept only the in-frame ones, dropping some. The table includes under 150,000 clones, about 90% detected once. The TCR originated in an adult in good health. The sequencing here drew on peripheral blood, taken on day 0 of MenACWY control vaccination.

CDR3 sequence: CASSDYQTGTSSGANVLTF. The CDR3 bases are TGTGCCAGCTCAGATTACCAGACAGGGACTAGCTCTGGGGCCAACGTCCTGACTTTC. The J gene is TRBJ2-6, the V gene TRBV18; weak D call: TRBD2 (8 bases). V was trimmed by 5 bases and J by 0 bases, leaving 20 bases between them. The CDR3 has 19 amino acids. Germline V gives CDR1 KGHSH, CDR2 LQKENI.